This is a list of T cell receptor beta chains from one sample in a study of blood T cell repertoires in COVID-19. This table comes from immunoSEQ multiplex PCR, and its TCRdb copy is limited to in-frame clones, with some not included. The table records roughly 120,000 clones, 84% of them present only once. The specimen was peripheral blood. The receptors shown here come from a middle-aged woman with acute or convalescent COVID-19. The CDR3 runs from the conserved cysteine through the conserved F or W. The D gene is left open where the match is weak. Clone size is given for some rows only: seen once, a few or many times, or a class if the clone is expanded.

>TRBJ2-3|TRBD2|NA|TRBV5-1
CASSLGRGASGASTDTQYF
TGCGCCAGCAGCTTGGGGCGAGGGGCTAGCGGTGCTAGCACAGATACGCAGTATTTT
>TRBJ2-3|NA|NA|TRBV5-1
CASSLRVGGTDTQYF
TGCGCCAGCAGCTTGCGGGTAGGGGGCACAGATACGCAGTATTTT
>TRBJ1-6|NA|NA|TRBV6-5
CASEAYNSPLHF
TGTGCCAGTGAGGCCTATAATTCACCCCTCCACTTT
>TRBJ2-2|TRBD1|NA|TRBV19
CASSPGQGTGELFF
TGTGCCAGTAGTCCGGGACAGGGAACCGGGGAGCTGTTTTTT
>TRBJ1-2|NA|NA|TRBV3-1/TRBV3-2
CASSRGNYGYTF
TGTGCCAGCAGCCGCGGGAACTATGGCTACACCTTC
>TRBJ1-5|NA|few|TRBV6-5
CAVSRRPGEPQHF
TGTGCCGTTTCTCGCCGGCCGGGTGAGCCCCAGCATTTT
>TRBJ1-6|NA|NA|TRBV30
CASSRDWSSPLHF
TGTGCCTCTAGCCGGGACTGGAGTTCACCCCTCCACTTT
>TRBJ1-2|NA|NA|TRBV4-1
CASSQGSPGGIYGYTF
TGCGCCAGCAGCCAAGGCTCCCCCGGGGGTATCTATGGCTACACCTTC
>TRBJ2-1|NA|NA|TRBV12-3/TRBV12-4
CASSQRQVEFF
TGTGCCAGCAGTCAAAGACAGGTGGAGTTCTTC
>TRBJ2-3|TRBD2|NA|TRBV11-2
CASSFRLAGGRGTDTQYF
TGTGCCAGCAGCTTTCGACTAGCGGGGGGGCGGGGCACAGATACGCAGTATTTT
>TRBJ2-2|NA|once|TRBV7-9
CASSPQYWSVGTTGELFF
TGTGCCAGCAGCCCGCAGTATTGGTCCGTGGGGACTACCGGGGAGCTGTTTTTT
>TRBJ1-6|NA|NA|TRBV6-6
CASSPTGGNSPLHF
TGTGCCAGCAGCCCAACAGGAGGGAATTCACCCCTCCACTTT
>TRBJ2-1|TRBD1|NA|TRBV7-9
CASSLSQGAYDEQFF
TGTGCCAGCAGCTTAAGCCAGGGGGCTTATGATGAGCAGTTCTTC
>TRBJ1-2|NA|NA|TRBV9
CASSAGVGYTF
TGTGCCAGCAGCGCGGGTGTCGGCTACACCTTC
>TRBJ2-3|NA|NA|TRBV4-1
CASSPKASFTDTQYF
TGCGCCAGCAGCCCCAAGGCTAGTTTCACAGATACGCAGTATTTT
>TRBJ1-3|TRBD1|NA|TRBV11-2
CASSIDRGSSGNTIYF
TGTGCCAGCAGCATTGACAGGGGCAGCTCTGGAAACACCATATATTTT